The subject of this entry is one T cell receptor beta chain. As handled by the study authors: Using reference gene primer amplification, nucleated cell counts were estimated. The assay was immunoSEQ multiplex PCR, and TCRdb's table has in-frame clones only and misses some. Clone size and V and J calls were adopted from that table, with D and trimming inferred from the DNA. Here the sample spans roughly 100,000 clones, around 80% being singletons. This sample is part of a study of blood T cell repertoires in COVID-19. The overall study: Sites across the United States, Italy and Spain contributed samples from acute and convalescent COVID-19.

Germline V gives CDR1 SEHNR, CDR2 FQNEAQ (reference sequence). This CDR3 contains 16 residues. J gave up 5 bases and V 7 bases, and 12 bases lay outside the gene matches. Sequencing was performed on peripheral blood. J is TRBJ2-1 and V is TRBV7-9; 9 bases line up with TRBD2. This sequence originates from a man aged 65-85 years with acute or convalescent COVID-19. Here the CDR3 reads CASILSGGRAHNEQFF. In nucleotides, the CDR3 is TGTGCCAGCATCCTAAGTGGCGGGAGGGCCCACAATGAGCAGTTCTTC.